This TCR beta chain is from a study of T cells in localized non-small cell lung cancer. The CDR3 has 14 amino acids. Trimming took off 4 bases at V and 2 bases at J, with 12 bases between the two ends. The germline gives CDR1 MNHNS, CDR2 SASEGT. Repertoires were generated with immunoSEQ multiplex PCR, while TCRdb's copy carries only in-frame clones and drops some. The sample shows around 130,000 clones, roughly 90% of them seen only once. The chain recombines TRBV6-1 with TRBJ2-7; D possibly matches TRBD1 or TRBD2 (5 bases each). The TCR sequence derives from an older female donor with stage I lung adenocarcinoma. This material consisted of peripheral blood, taken before any cancer treatment. CDR3 in DNA: TGTGCCAGCAGTGCGGGGACGCAAGCCTACGAGCAGTACTTC. Its translation: CASSAGTQAYEQYF.